This T cell receptor beta chain was recovered during a study of blood T cell repertoires in COVID-19. Study-level information: PBMCs, B-cell-depleted T cells, or T cells provided the cDNA or gDNA that made up the material.

In the original analysis: Amplification with reference gene primers provided the estimates of nucleated cell counts. Measured with immunoSEQ multiplex PCR; TCRdb has only the in-frame clones, and not every one. The V and J calls and the clone size are those of that table, but D and trimming were determined from the DNA. The sample contains 150,000 to 200,000 clones, roughly 90% of which appear only once. This TCR came from a man aged 50-60 years with acute or convalescent COVID-19. Specimen: peripheral blood.

CDR3 residues: CASSVGTASNYGYTF. CDR3 nucleotides: TGTGCCAGCAGCGTGGGGACAGCATCTAACTATGGCTACACCTTC. The chain recombines TRBV9 with TRBJ1-2, with 7 bases identical to TRBD1. J was trimmed by 0 bases and V by 2 bases; bases with no gene match: 4. The CDR3 totals 15 residues. The germline V gene encodes CDR1 SGDLS and CDR2 YYNGEE.